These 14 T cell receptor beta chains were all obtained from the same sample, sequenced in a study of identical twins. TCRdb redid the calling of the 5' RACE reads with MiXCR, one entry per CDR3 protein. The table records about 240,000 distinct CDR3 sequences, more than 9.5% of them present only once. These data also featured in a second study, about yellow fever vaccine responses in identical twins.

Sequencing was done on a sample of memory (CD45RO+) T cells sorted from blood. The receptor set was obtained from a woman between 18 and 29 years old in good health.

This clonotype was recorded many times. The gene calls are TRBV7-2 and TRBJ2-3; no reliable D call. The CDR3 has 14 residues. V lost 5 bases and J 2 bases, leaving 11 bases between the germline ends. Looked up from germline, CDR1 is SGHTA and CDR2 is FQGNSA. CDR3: CASSPPGPTDTQYF. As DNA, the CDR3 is TGTGCCAGCAGCCCACCCGGACCCACAGATACGCAGTATTTT. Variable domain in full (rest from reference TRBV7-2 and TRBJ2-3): GAGVSQSPSNKVTEKGKDVELRCDPISGHTALYWYRQSLGQGLEFLIYFQGNSAPDKSGLPSDRFSAERTGGSVSTLTIQRTQQEDSAVYLCASSPPGPTDTQYFGPGTRLTVL.

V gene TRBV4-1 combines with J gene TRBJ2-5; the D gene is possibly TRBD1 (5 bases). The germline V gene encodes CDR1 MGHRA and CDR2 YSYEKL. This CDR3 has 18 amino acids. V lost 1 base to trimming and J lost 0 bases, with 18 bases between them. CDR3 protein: CASSQGGGAENYQETQYF. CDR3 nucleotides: TGCGCCAGCAGCCAAGGCGGTGGGGCGGAAAATTACCAAGAGACCCAGTACTTC.

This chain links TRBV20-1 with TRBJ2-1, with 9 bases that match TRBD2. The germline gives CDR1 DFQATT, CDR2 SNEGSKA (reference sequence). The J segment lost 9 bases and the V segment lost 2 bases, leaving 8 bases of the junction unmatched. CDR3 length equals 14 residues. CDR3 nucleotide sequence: TGCAGTGCTAGAAGTCTAGCGGGAAGCATTGAGCAGTTCTTC. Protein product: CSARSLAGSIEQFF.

The DNA of the CDR3 is TGTGCCAGCAGTGAACAGGGCCCGGGCCAGCCCCAGCATTTT. Its translation is CASSEQGPGQPQHF. This chain uses TRBV2 with TRBJ1-5, with D perhaps TRBD1 (5 bases). V lost 2 bases and J lost 7, with 12 bases in between. The germline V gene encodes CDR1 SNHLY and CDR2 FYNNEI. The CDR3 covers 14 residues.

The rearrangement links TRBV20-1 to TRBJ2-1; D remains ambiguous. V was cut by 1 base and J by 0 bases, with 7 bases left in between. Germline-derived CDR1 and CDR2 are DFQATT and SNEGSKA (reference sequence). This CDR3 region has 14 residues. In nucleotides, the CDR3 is TGCAGTGCTAGAGTGGGAAACTCCTACAATGAGCAGTTCTTC. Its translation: CSARVGNSYNEQFF.

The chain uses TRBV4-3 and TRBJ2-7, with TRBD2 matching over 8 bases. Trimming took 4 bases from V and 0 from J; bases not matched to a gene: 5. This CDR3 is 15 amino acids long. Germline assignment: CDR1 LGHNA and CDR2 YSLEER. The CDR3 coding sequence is TGCGCCAGCAGCCTGTTCGGGAGGGCCTCCTACGAGCAGTACTTC. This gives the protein CASSLFGRASYEQYF.

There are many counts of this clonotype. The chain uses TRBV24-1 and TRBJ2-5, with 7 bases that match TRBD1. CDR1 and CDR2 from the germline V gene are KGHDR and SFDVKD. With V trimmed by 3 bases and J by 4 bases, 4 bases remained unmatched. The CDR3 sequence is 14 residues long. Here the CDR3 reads CATSDPGQVETQYF. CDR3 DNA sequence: TGTGCCACCAGTGATCCCGGACAGGTAGAGACCCAGTACTTC.

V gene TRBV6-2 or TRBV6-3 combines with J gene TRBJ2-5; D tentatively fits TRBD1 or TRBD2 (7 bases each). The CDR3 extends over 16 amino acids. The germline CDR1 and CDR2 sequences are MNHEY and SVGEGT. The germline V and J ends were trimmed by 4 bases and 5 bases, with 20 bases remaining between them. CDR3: CASSFVRGGVEETQYF. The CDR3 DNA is TGTGCCAGCAGTTTTGTCAGGGGGGGCGTCGAGGAGACCCAGTACTTC.

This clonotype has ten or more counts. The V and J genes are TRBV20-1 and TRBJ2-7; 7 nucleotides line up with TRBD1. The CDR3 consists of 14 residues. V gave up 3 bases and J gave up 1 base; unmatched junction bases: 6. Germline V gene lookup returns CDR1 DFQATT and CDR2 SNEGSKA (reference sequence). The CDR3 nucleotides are TGCAGTGCTAGGACAACGGACAGGTCCTACGAGCAGTACTTC. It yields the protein CSARTTDRSYEQYF.

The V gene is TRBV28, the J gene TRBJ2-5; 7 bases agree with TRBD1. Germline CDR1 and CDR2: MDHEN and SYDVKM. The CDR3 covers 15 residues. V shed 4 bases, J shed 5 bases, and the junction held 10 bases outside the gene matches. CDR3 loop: CASSSNGQARETQYF. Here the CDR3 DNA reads TGTGCCAGCAGTTCCAACGGACAGGCGCGGGAGACCCAGTACTTC.

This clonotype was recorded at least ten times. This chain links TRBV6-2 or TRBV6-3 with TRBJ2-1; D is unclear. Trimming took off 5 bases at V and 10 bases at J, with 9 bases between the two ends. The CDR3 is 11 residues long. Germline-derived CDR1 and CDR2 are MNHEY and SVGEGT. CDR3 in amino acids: CASSQQYEQFF. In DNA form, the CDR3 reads TGTGCCAGCAGTCAGCAATACGAGCAGTTCTTC.

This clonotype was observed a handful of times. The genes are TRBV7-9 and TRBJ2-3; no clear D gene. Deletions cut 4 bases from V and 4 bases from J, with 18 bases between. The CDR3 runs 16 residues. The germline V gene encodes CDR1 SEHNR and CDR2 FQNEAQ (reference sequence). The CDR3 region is CASSSGLGNVADTQYF. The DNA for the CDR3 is TGTGCCAGCAGCTCCGGATTGGGGAATGTGGCAGATACGCAGTATTTT.

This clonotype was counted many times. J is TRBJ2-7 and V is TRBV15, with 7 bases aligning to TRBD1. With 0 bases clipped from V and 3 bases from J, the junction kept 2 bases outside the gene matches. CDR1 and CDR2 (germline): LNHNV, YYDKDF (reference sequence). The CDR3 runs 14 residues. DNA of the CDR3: TGTGCCACCAGCAGAGAAGGGACAGTCTACGAGCAGTACTTC. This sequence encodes CATSREGTVYEQYF.

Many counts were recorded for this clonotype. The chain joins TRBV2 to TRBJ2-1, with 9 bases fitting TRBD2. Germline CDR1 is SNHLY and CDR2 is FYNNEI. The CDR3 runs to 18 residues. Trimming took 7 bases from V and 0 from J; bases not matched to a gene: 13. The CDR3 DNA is TGTGCCAGCACCCGAGATGCGGGAGGGCCAATCTCCTACAATGAGCAGTTCTTC. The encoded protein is CASTRDAGGPISYNEQFF.